This TCR beta chain was captured in a study of T-cell memory formation after mild COVID-19. Study-wide results and caveats: The appearance of some responding clones in pre-infection memory suggested that cross-reactive memory joined. Clones shrinking between day 15 and 85 showed a balanced CD4/CD8 split, and those that grew later tilted toward CD4+. Unconfirmed was the SARS-CoV-2 specificity of second-wave clones that peaked on day 37.

Trimming shortened V by 3 bases and J by 4 bases, and 8 bases separated the two germline ends. CDR3 length: 13 residues. Germline V gene sequence: CDR1 SGHTA, CDR2 FQGNSA. Barcoded TCR alpha and TCR beta cDNA libraries with UMIs came from 5'RACE using constant-segment primers. TCRdb passed the 5' RACE reads through MiXCR, listing each CDR3 protein once. The sample shows 580,000 or so distinct CDR3 sequences, 17% of them seen only once. About this clonotype itself: Its antigen is currently unknown.

The chain recombines TRBV7-2 with TRBJ2-3; D uncertain. The sequenced sample was PBMCs or a T cell subset sorted from them (not recorded which). The TCR sequence derives from an adult woman who had mild COVID-19 (a few samples of this study predate the infection). Cell type and time point are not known. This CDR3 is CASSLDHADTQYF. The CDR3 nucleotides are TGTGCCAGCAGCTTGGACCACGCAGATACGCAGTATTTT.